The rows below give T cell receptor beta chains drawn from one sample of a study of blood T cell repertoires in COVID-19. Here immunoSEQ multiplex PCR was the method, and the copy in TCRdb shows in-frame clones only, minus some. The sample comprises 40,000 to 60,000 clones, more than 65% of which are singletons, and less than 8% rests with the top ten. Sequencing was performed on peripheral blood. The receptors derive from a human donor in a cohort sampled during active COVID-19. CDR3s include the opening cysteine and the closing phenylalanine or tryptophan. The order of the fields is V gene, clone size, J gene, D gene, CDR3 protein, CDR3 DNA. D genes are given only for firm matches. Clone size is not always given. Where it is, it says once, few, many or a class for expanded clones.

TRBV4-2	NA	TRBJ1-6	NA	CASSQYGGEGSPLHF	TGTGCCAGCAGCCAATACGGAGGGGAAGGATCACCCCTCCACTTT
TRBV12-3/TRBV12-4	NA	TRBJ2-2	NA	CASSNLGQGELFF	TGTGCCAGCAGCAACCTAGGACAGGGGGAGCTGTTTTTT
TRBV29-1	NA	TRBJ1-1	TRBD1	CSVNRDRASTEAFF	TGCAGCGTTAACCGGGACAGGGCGAGCACTGAAGCTTTCTTT
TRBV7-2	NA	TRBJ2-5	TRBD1	CASSSGQGEETQYF	TGTGCCAGCAGCTCCGGACAGGGTGAAGAGACCCAGTACTTC
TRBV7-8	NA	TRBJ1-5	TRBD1	CASSLDRGNQPQHF	TGTGCCAGCAGCTTAGACAGGGGAAATCAGCCCCAGCATTTT
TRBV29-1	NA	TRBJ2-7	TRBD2	CSVEVTSGRADEQYF	TGCAGCGTTGAAGTCACTAGCGGGAGGGCCGACGAGCAGTACTTC
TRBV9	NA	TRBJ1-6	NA	CASSVAVRASPLHF	TGTGCCAGCAGCGTAGCCGTCAGGGCTTCACCCCTCCACTTT
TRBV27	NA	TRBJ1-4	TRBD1	CASSPWTGGEKLFF	TGTGCCAGCAGTCCCTGGACAGGGGGTGAAAAACTGTTTTTT
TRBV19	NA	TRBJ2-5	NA	CASSIGLEQTQYF	TGTGCCAGTAGTATCGGCCTAGAACAGACCCAGTACTTC
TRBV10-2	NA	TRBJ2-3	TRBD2	CASSESPGTRELDTQYF	TGCGCCAGCAGTGAGTCTCCCGGGACTAGAGAGTTAGATACGCAGTATTTT
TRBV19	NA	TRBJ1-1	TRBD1	CASSLDRDGGEAFF	TGTGCCAGTAGCTTGGACAGGGATGGCGGTGAAGCTTTCTTT
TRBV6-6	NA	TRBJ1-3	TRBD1	CASSYSTGGIGNTIYF	TGTGCCAGCAGTTACTCCACAGGGGGAATAGGAAACACCATATATTTT
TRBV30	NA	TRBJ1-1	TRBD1	CAWSRDRVDTEAFF	TGTGCCTGGAGTCGGGACAGGGTGGACACTGAAGCTTTCTTT
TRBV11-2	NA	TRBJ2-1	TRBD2	CASSLGLGTSGRAVEQFF	TGTGCCAGCAGCTTAGGCTTGGGGACTAGCGGGAGGGCCGTGGAGCAGTTCTTC
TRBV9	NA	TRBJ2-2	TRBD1	CASSAQGQGYTGELFF	TGTGCCAGCAGCGCACAGGGACAGGGGTACACCGGGGAGCTGTTTTTT
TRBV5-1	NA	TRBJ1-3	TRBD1	CASGTGDLRNTIYF	TGCGCCAGCGGGACAGGGGACTTGCGTAACACCATATATTTT
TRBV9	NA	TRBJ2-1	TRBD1	CASSATGGSYNEQFF	TGTGCCAGCAGCGCTACAGGGGGCTCGTACAATGAGCAGTTCTTC
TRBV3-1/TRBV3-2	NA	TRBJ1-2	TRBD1	CASSRQGAGGYTF	TGTGCCAGCAGCAGACAGGGGGCAGGTGGCTACACCTTC
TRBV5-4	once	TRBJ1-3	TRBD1	CASSLYRGQASGNTIYF	TGTGCCAGCAGCTTGTATCGCGGACAGGCCTCTGGAAACACCATATATTTT
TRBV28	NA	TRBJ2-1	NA	CASSPDRESSYNEQFF	TGTGCCAGCAGTCCCGACCGGGAGAGCTCCTACAATGAGCAGTTCTTC
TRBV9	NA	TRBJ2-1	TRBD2	CASSVSGRGYNEQFF	TGTGCCAGCAGCGTTAGCGGGAGGGGTTACAATGAGCAGTTCTTC
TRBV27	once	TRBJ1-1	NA	CASSLRQSTEAFF	TGTGCCAGCAGTTTAAGACAGAGCACTGAAGCTTTCTTT
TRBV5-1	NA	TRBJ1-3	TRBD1	CAGSSQGSDSGNTIYF	TGCGCCGGCAGCTCACAGGGGAGTGACTCTGGAAACACCATATATTTT
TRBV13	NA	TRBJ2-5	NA	CASSLGTGQETQYF	TGTGCCAGCAGCTTAGGGACAGGTCAAGAGACCCAGTACTTC
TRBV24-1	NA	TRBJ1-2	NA	CATSDSRDGYGYTF	TGTGCCACCAGTGATTCGCGGGACGGCTATGGCTACACCTTC
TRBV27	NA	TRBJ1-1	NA	CASSWSVQGSGTEAFF	TGTGCCAGCAGTTGGTCGGTTCAGGGTTCGGGCACTGAAGCTTTCTTT
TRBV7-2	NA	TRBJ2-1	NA	CASSLALRDSEDEQFF	TGTGCCAGCAGCTTAGCCCTAAGGGACTCCGAGGATGAGCAGTTCTTC
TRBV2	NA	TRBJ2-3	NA	CASSELGAKDTQYF	TGTGCCAGCAGTGAGTTGGGAGCTAAAGATACGCAGTATTTT
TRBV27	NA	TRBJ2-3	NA	CASSYTAQRAADTQYF	TGTGCCAGCAGTTATACGGCCCAGCGGGCCGCAGATACGCAGTATTTT
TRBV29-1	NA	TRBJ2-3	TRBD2	CSVGLAERGLQYF	TGCAGCGTCGGACTAGCGGAGAGGGGTCTACAGTATTTT
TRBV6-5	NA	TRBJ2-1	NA	CASSYRGSSFYNEQFF	TGTGCCAGCAGTTACCGGGGGTCATCGTTTTACAATGAGCAGTTCTTC
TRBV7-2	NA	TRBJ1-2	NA	CASRRSGNYGYTF	TGTGCCAGCAGAAGAAGCGGGAACTATGGCTACACCTTC
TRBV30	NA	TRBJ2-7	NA	CAWRTGTEQYF	TGTGCCTGGAGAACAGGGACCGAGCAGTACTTC
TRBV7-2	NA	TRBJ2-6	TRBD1	CASSLSAGGGANVLTF	TGTGCCAGCAGCTTATCGGCAGGGGGTGGGGCCAACGTCCTGACTTTC
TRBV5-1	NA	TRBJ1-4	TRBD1	CASCRDSSNEKLFF	TGCGCCAGCTGCCGGGACAGCTCTAATGAAAAACTGTTTTTT
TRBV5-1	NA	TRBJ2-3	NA	CASSLDSSTDTQYF	TGCGCCAGCAGCTTGGATTCAAGCACAGATACGCAGTATTTT
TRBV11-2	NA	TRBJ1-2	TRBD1	CASSFRDRGGYTF	TGTGCCAGCAGCTTCCGGGACAGGGGTGGCTACACCTTC
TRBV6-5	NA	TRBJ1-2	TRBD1	CASSYSGTGYGYGYTF	TGTGCCAGCAGTTACTCCGGGACAGGGTATGGCTATGGCTACACCTTC
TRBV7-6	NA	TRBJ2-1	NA	CASSLASGGASYNEQFF	TGTGCCAGCAGCTTAGCGTCGGGCGGGGCCTCCTACAATGAGCAGTTCTTC
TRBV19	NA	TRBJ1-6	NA	CASRSRDTNNSPLHF	TGTGCCAGTAGAAGCCGGGACACAAATAATTCACCCCTCCACTTT
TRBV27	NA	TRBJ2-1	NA	CASSLSVPGVDEQFF	TGTGCCAGCAGTTTATCCGTCCCGGGGGTGGATGAGCAGTTCTTC
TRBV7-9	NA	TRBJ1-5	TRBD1	CASSTSSGQGTSQPQHF	TGTGCCAGCAGCACAAGCTCGGGACAGGGGACGAGTCAGCCCCAGCATTTT
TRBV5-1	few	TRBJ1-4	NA	CASSLDVEGEKLFF	TGCGCCAGCAGCTTGGATGTGGAGGGTGAAAAACTGTTTTTT
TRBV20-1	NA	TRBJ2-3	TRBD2	CSASSSGRSDTQYF	TGCAGTGCTAGTAGTAGCGGGAGATCCGATACGCAGTATTTT
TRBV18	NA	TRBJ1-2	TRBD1	CASSPAGQGNYGYTF	TGTGCCAGCTCACCCGCGGGACAGGGGAACTATGGCTACACCTTC
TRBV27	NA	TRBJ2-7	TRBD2	CASSLRAAGGRDEQYF	TGTGCCAGCAGTTTAAGGGCAGCGGGGGGACGTGACGAGCAGTACTTC
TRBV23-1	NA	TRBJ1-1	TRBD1	CASSQWTGVGTEAFF	TGCGCCAGCAGTCAATGGACAGGAGTCGGCACTGAAGCTTTCTTT
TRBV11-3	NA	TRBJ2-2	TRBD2	CASSPPGLAGAGELFF	TGTGCCAGCAGCCCCCCGGGACTAGCGGGGGCCGGGGAGCTGTTTTTT
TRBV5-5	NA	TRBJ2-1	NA	CASRARADYNEQFF	TGTGCCAGCCGAGCCAGGGCCGATTACAATGAGCAGTTCTTC
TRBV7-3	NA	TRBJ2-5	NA	CASSSGHTKETQYF	TGTGCCAGCAGCTCCGGACATACCAAAGAGACCCAGTACTTC